A single count supports the clone carrying this T cell receptor (beta chain). This sample is part of a study of blood T cell repertoires in COVID-19. Background on the study: T cells, B-cell-depleted T cells, or PBMCs provided the cDNA or gDNA that served as material.

Original methodology: How many nucleated cells were present was estimated from reference gene primer amplification. Produced via immunoSEQ multiplex PCR; TCRdb's table is partial and in-frame only. V and J calls and clone size are those listed in that table; D and trimming were worked out from the DNA. The sample includes 15,000 to 20,000 clones, 80% of them seen just once. CDR3 length: 15 amino acids. CDR1 is LGHDT and CDR2 is YNNKEL in the germline V gene (reference sequence). The germline V and J ends were trimmed by 1 base and 7 bases, with 16 bases remaining between them. The sequence was obtained from an elderly man with acute or convalescent COVID-19. Sequenced input: peripheral blood. The V and J genes are TRBV3-1 (or the pseudogene TRBV3-2) and TRBJ2-5; no clear D gene. In DNA form, the CDR3 reads TGTGCCAGCAGCCAAGGCGTGACGACTTTGGGGACCCAGTACTTC. Its protein product is CASSQGVTTLGTQYF.